This paragraph reports one TCR beta chain. Antigen specificity is unknown. This sample is drawn from a study of cytomegalovirus exposure and HLA in healthy donors. Study observations and caveats: The authors reported that TCR beta sequences could predict HLA-A and HLA-B alleles. These predictions were accurate for most subjects in the first cohort. TCR beta chain V- and J-gene trimming was linked, in a later analysis, to a missense variant in DCLRE1C.

The PCR used 60 Vbeta and 13 Jbeta primers. Sequencing used immunoSEQ multiplex PCR; TCRdb keeps in-frame clones, though not all of them. Altogether some 190,000 clones are present, roughly 10% being singletons, with the ten largest covering roughly 1.4%. Healthy bone marrow donors made up the donors. The CDR3 has 12 amino acids. V was pared by 4 bases and J by 7 bases, with 8 bases between. CDR1 and CDR2 from the germline V gene are MNHEY and SMNVEV (reference sequence). Specimen: PBMCs. This receptor was taken from a woman under 40 in good health and CMV-seropositive. The V gene is TRBV27, the J gene TRBJ2-1, with D perhaps TRBD2 (6 bases). The CDR3 region has the DNA TGTGCCAGCAGTTCGAGCGGGAATGAGCAGTTCTTC. Residues: CASSSSGNEQFF.